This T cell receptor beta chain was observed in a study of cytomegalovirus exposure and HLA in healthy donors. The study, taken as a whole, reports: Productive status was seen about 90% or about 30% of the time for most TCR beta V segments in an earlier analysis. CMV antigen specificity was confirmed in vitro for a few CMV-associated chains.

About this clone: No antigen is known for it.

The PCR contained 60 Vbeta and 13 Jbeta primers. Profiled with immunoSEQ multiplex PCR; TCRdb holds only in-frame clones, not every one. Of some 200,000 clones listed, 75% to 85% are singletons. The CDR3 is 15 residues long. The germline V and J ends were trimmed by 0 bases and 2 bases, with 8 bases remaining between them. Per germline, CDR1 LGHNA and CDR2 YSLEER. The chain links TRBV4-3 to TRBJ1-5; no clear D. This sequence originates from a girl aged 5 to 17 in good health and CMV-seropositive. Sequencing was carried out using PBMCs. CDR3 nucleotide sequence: TGCGCCAGCAGCCAAGACCCCTACGGCAATCAGCCCCAGCATTTT. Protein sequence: CASSQDPYGNQPQHF.